This T cell receptor (beta chain) appears in the sequencing data of a study of T cell changes during pregnancy in multiple sclerosis. Measured with immunoSEQ multiplex PCR; TCRdb has only the in-frame clones, and not every one. The data contain about 57,000 clones, 85% to 95% of them singletons. Per the germline V gene, CDR1 is SGHVS and CDR2 is FNYEAQ. The CDR3 is 15 amino acids. Between the trimmed V and J ends, which lost 5 bases and 0 bases, there was a span of 13 bases. This sample comprised CD4+ T cells from peripheral blood mononuclear cells, obtained before pregnancy. The sequence was collected from a female donor with multiple sclerosis, enrolled in a pregnancy study. The J gene is TRBJ1-1, the V gene TRBV7-6; D possibly corresponds to TRBD1 (6 bases). The chain's CDR3 is CASSPQSGVNTEAFF. The CDR3 DNA sequence: TGTGCCAGCAGCCCCCAGTCAGGGGTGAACACTGAAGCTTTCTTT.